This T cell receptor (beta chain) was identified during a study of T cells in tuberculosis. Broader study findings: Smaller alpha distances in active tuberculosis partly reflected shorter CDR3-alpha lengths.

This table comes from immunoSEQ multiplex PCR, and its TCRdb copy is limited to in-frame clones, with some not included. This table holds roughly 40,000 clones, 95% found once. Regarding this clone: Its antigen is currently unknown.

Germline V gene data show CDR1 as MNHNY and CDR2 as SVGAGI (reference sequence). CDR3 length: 16 amino acids. V was cut by 4 bases and J by 2 bases, with 16 bases left in between. Sequencing was done on a sample of PBMCs. This sequence was found in a donor aged 10-29 years with latent tuberculosis or without tuberculosis infection. The V call is TRBV6-6, the J call TRBJ2-3, with TRBD1 as a possible D gene (6 bases). The CDR3 DNA reads as TGTGCCAGCAGTTCCGGACAGTTCGAATTCACAGATACGCAGTATTTT. Amino acid sequence: CASSSGQFEFTDTQYF.